The 32 T cell receptor beta chains below come from one sample, sequenced in a study of blood T cell repertoires in COVID-19 (dated by TCRdb to the early 2020s). Library creation used the immunoSEQ multiplex PCR assay. Here the immuneACCESS table is served through TCRdb, limited to in-frame sequences with V and J called. Missing clones are a known gap in these copies; in checked studies unresolved V genes cover under half, and the rest lacks a known reason. In this sample the table shows about 300,000 clones, approximately 84% of which occur a single time. Of the sample, roughly 4.5% falls within the top ten clones. Sequences were obtained from PBMCs or T cells enriched from blood (not recorded which). These TCRs come from a man aged 30-40 years who had recovered from COVID-19.

V usage is TRBV4-1 and J usage is TRBJ1-2; weak D call: TRBD1 (5 bases). Per germline, CDR1 MGHRA and CDR2 YSYEKL. This CDR3 is built from 14 residues. V was trimmed by 1 base and J by 5 bases, leaving 11 bases between them. CDR3 nucleotide sequence: TGCGCCAGCAGCCAAGGGATACAGGTTTATGGCTACACCTTC. Protein product: CASSQGIQVYGYTF.

J is TRBJ1-3 and V is TRBV5-5; D gene uncertain. The length of the CDR3 is 15 residues. With 3 bases removed from V and 1 base from J, the gap between germline ends came to 11 bases. Germline V gene lookup returns CDR1 SGHKS and CDR2 YYEKEE (reference sequence). CDR3 amino acids: CASSSQLNSGNTIYF. DNA of the CDR3: TGTGCCAGCAGCTCACAGCTAAATTCTGGAAACACCATATATTTT.

The chain couples TRBV2 to TRBJ1-1; no reliable D call. This CDR3 contains 14 residues. Deletions cut 6 bases from V and 1 base from J, with 12 bases between. Germline V gene data show CDR1 as SNHLY and CDR2 as FYNNEI. CDR3 nucleotides: TGTGCCAGCAGGAAGGAGGAAGGGAACACTGAAGCTTTCTTT. This codes for CASRKEEGNTEAFF.

A note on this clone: A read error is possible here, since a much larger clone lies one base away. The chain is built from TRBV5-6 and TRBJ1-2; TRBD1 is a possible D gene (5 bases). This CDR3 has 12 amino acids. V gave up 5 bases and J gave up 2 bases, with 7 bases separating them. From germline, CDR1 is SGHDT and CDR2 YYEEEE. The CDR3 sequence: CASSGGNYGYTF. The CDR3 region has the DNA TGTGCCAGCAGTGGGGGGAACTATGGCTACACCTTC.

This clone has a handful of counts. For the CDR3, the DNA is TGTGCCAGCACTCAACAGGGGAACTATGGCTACACCTTC. Translated, it gives CASTQQGNYGYTF. This sequence joins TRBV2 and TRBJ1-2; 7 positions match TRBD1. The trim removed 7 bases at V and 2 bases at J, leaving 4 bases unmatched. CDR1 and CDR2 (germline): SNHLY, FYNNEI. This CDR3 comprises 13 residues.

This chain links TRBV28 with TRBJ1-2; a possible D gene is TRBD1 (5 bases). Trimming removed 5 bases from V and 7 bases from J, with 8 bases in between. Germline V gene data show CDR1 as MDHEN and CDR2 as SYDVKM. This CDR3 spans 11 amino acids. CDR3 amino acids: CASSLGVGYTF. CDR3 in DNA: TGTGCCAGCAGTCTAGGGGTTGGCTACACCTTC.

This chain links TRBV19 with TRBJ2-7, with D possibly being TRBD1 (6 bases). V was clipped by 5 bases and J by 4 bases, with 9 bases between them. This CDR3 is built from 12 residues. Germline V gene sequence: CDR1 LNHDA, CDR2 SQIVND (reference sequence). The CDR3 reads CASSGQLYEQYF. The CDR3 nucleotides read TGTGCCAGTAGTGGACAGCTATACGAGCAGTACTTC. The full variable domain, rest sourced from reference TRBV19 and TRBJ2-7, is DGGITQSPKYLFRKEGQNVTLSCEQNLNHDAMYWYRQDPGQGLRLIYYSQIVNDFQKGDIAEGYSVSREKKESFPLTVTSAQKNPTAFYLCASSGQLYEQYFGPGTRLTVT.

This clone was counted once. The gene calls are TRBV19 and TRBJ1-1, with D unclear. Germline V gives CDR1 LNHDA, CDR2 SQIVND (reference sequence). V was trimmed by 3 bases and J by 1 base, leaving 6 bases between them. The CDR3 runs 13 residues. CDR3 DNA: TGTGCCAGTAGTATCGGAGAGAACACTGAAGCTTTCTTT. It is translated as CASSIGENTEAFF.

V and J are TRBV3-1 (or the pseudogene TRBV3-2) and TRBJ1-3; 11 bases line up with TRBD1. This CDR3 has 16 amino acids. Germline loops: CDR1 LGHDT, CDR2 YNNKEL (reference sequence). The V and J ends lost 4 bases and 4 bases, in that order; junction bases with no gene match: 6. The CDR3 region has the DNA TGTGCCAGCAGCCCCCAGGACAGGGGGCTCGGAAACACCATATATTTT. It codes for CASSPQDRGLGNTIYF.

The chain recombines TRBV14 with TRBJ1-4, with 9 bases that match TRBD1. The V and J ends lost 1 base and 8 bases, in that order; junction bases with no gene match: 8. The CDR3 consists of 16 residues. Germline values: CDR1 SGHDN, CDR2 FVKESK. For the CDR3, the DNA is TGTGCCAGCAGCCAAGTAAACAGGGGGCGCCGGGAAAAACTGTTTTTT. It encodes CASSQVNRGRREKLFF. Looking up the rest from reference TRBV14 and TRBJ1-4 gives the full variable domain: EAGVTQFPSHSVIEKGQTVTLRCDPISGHDNLYWYRRVMGKEIKFLLHFVKESKQDESGMPNNRFLAERTGGTYSTLKVQPAELEDSGVYFCASSQVNRGRREKLFFGSGTQLSVL.

The chain couples TRBV18 to TRBJ1-3, with 10 bases aligning to TRBD1. Trimming removed 6 bases from V and 7 bases from J; junction bases left unmatched: 3. The CDR3 sequence is 13 residues long. Germline V lookup: CDR1 KGHSH, CDR2 LQKENI. CDR3: CASSPGQGNTIYF. CDR3 in DNA: TGTGCCAGCTCCCCGGGACAGGGGAACACCATATATTTT.

The chain carries TRBV18 and TRBJ1-4, with 10 bases matching TRBD1. Per the germline V gene, CDR1 is KGHSH and CDR2 is LQKENI. Trimming removed 4 bases from V and 3 bases from J; junction bases left unmatched: 2. This CDR3 is 15 amino acids long. CDR3 in amino acids: CASSHGQGANEKLFF. The CDR3 DNA is TGTGCCAGCTCACATGGACAGGGGGCTAATGAAAAACTGTTTTTT.

This clone was observed a few times. V usage is TRBV19 and J usage is TRBJ2-1, with D perhaps TRBD1 (6 bases). This CDR3 has 15 amino acids. With 11 bases removed from V and 4 bases from J, the gap between germline ends came to 21 bases. Germline CDR1 is LNHDA and CDR2 is SQIVND (reference sequence). CDR3 bases: TGTGCCGTAGGGAAGGGTGGACAGAATTACAATGAGCAGTTCTTC. Translation: CAVGKGGQNYNEQFF.

The chain is built from TRBV5-4 and TRBJ2-1, with TRBD2 matching 8 bases. J lost 2 bases, V lost 2 bases, and 3 bases had no gene match. Germline V gene lookup returns CDR1 SGHNT and CDR2 YYREEE (reference sequence). The CDR3 extends over 15 amino acids. The CDR3 loop is CASSLLAAPYNEQFF. As DNA, the CDR3 is TGTGCCAGCAGCTTACTAGCGGCACCCTACAATGAGCAGTTCTTC.

This chain joins TRBV29-1 and TRBJ2-3; perhaps TRBD2 as D (6 bases). The CDR3 loop spans 14 amino acids. V was trimmed by 5 bases and J by 1 base, leaving 13 bases between them. Looked up from germline, CDR1 is SQVTM and CDR2 is ANQGSEA. CDR3 sequence: CSVPLGGGTDTQYF. The DNA of the CDR3 is TGCAGCGTTCCTCTCGGGGGAGGCACAGATACGCAGTATTTT.

This chain links TRBV6-1 with TRBJ2-7; TRBD1 might be the D (6 bases). The CDR3 totals 14 residues. With 1 base removed from V and 0 bases from J, the gap between germline ends came to 7 bases. Germline loops: CDR1 MNHNS, CDR2 SASEGT. CDR3 DNA: TGTGCCAGCAGTGAAGTGGACAGCTCCTACGAGCAGTACTTC. Protein: CASSEVDSSYEQYF.

V is TRBV25-1 and J is TRBJ1-4, with D possibly TRBD1 on 6 matching bases. Germline values: CDR1 MGHDK, CDR2 SYGVNS. The CDR3 totals 16 residues. Trimming removed 9 bases at V and 0 bases at J, with 17 bases between. The CDR3 sequence: CASSSPPGATNEKLFF. The CDR3 bases are TGTGCCAGTTCCTCCCCCCCAGGGGCAACTAATGAAAAACTGTTTTTT.

This clone was seen a few times. The chain employs TRBV5-1 and TRBJ1-4; 7 positions agree with TRBD1. The CDR3 contains 15 residues. Germline values: CDR1 SGHRS, CDR2 YFSETQ. The V segment lost 4 bases and the J segment 8 bases; nucleotides outside the gene matches: 11. The CDR3 loop is CASSLGGQMNEKLFF. The DNA for the CDR3 is TGCGCCAGCAGCCTGGGGGGACAGATGAACGAAAAACTGTTTTTT.

This clone showed up just once. Other DNA variants within this sample encode the same CDR3. Here the CDR3 reads CASSPGQGYTEAFF. CDR3 nucleotide sequence: TGTGCCAGCAGCCCTGGACAGGGTTACACTGAAGCTTTCTTT. This chain uses TRBV11-2 with TRBJ1-1, with TRBD1 matching 8 bases. The CDR3 has 14 residues. V was clipped by 5 bases and J by 3 bases; unmatched bases: 5. In germline, CDR1 is SGHAT, CDR2 FQNNGV. The variable domain in full, completed from reference TRBV11-2 and TRBJ1-1, reads EAGVAQSPRYKIIEKRQSVAFWCNPISGHATLYWYQQILGQGPKLLIQFQNNGVVDDSQLPKDRFSAERLKGVDSTLKIQPAKLEDSAVYLCASSPGQGYTEAFFGQGTRLTVV.

The rearrangement joins TRBV19 to TRBJ1-1; the D gene is possibly TRBD1 (6 bases). The CDR3 is made up of 12 amino acids. Trimming took 11 bases from V and 0 from J, leaving 10 bases between them. Germline CDR1 is LNHDA and CDR2 is SQIVND (reference sequence). The CDR3 is CAAGALNTEAFF. The CDR3, as DNA: TGTGCCGCGGGGGCACTGAACACTGAAGCTTTCTTT.

The rearrangement links TRBV3-1 (or the pseudogene TRBV3-2) to TRBJ2-1; unclear D gene. From germline, CDR1 is LGHDT and CDR2 YNNKEL (reference sequence). V lost 4 bases, J lost 7 bases, and 8 bases lay in between. The CDR3 totals 12 residues. CDR3 DNA: TGTGCCAGCAGCCGGAGAACGAATGAGCAGTTCTTC. Amino acid sequence: CASSRRTNEQFF.

The genes are TRBV18 and TRBJ1-1; D perhaps matches TRBD1 (5 bases). The germline V gene encodes CDR1 KGHSH and CDR2 LQKENI. V was trimmed by 0 bases and J by 1 base, leaving 12 bases between them. This CDR3 comprises 16 residues. The CDR3 bases are TGTGCCAGCTCACCACCGTGGGGGGAATGGAACACTGAAGCTTTCTTT. This encodes CASSPPWGEWNTEAFF.

The chain couples TRBV27 to TRBJ2-3; D remains unclear. CDR1 and CDR2 from the germline V gene are MNHEY and SMNVEV (reference sequence). The V end lost 4 bases, the J end lost 2 bases, and 7 bases lay between the germline ends. The CDR3 length is 13 residues. The CDR3 loop reads CASSSPYTDTQYF. In nucleotides, the CDR3 is TGTGCCAGCAGTTCGCCCTACACAGATACGCAGTATTTT.

The gene calls are TRBV30 and TRBJ2-3; no firm D call. CDR3 size: 13 residues. In germline, CDR1 is GTSNPN, CDR2 SVGIG (reference sequence). Trimming cost V 3 bases and J 0 bases, with 7 bases left between them. The DNA for the CDR3 is TGTGCCTGGAGACAGTATAGCACAGATACGCAGTATTTT. Its translation is CAWRQYSTDTQYF.

The V and J genes are TRBV29-1 and TRBJ2-1; 9 bases fit TRBD2. CDR3 length: 14 amino acids. The junction had 2 bases not matched to a gene; V was cut back by 4 bases and J by 1 base. Looked up from germline, CDR1 is SQVTM and CDR2 is ANQGSEA. In DNA form, the CDR3 reads TGCAGCGTTGTAGCGGGGGCTTCCTACAATGAGCAGTTCTTC. It yields the protein CSVVAGASYNEQFF.

The J gene is TRBJ2-1, the V gene TRBV4-1; TRBD2 matches 8 bases. Per the germline V gene, CDR1 is MGHRA and CDR2 is YSYEKL. This CDR3 region has 15 residues. The V and J ends lost 4 bases and 5 bases, in that order; junction bases with no gene match: 7. CDR3 in amino acids: CASSPPGLGNNEQFF. The CDR3 nucleotides are TGCGCCAGCAGCCCTCCGGGACTAGGGAACAATGAGCAGTTCTTC.

The genes are TRBV27 and TRBJ2-7; TRBD2 matches at 8 bases. Unmatched junction bases numbered 6, after V lost 2 bases and J lost 6 bases. This CDR3 comprises 14 residues. Germline CDR1 is MNHEY and CDR2 is SMNVEV (reference sequence). CDR3 nucleotides: TGTGCCAGCAGTTTAGCGGGGGGTATTGGCGAGCAGTACTTC. This encodes CASSLAGGIGEQYF.

The J gene is TRBJ2-7, the V gene TRBV13; TRBD2 matches 10 bases. This CDR3 has 16 amino acids. The V and J ends lost 0 bases and 3 bases, in that order; junction bases with no gene match: 5. CDR1 and CDR2 from the germline V gene are PRHDT and FYEKMQ (reference sequence). The CDR3 DNA is TGTGCCAGCAGCTTAGGGGCTAGCGGGGGAGGCTACGAGCAGTACTTC. It is translated as CASSLGASGGGYEQYF.

The chain recombines TRBV3-1 (or the pseudogene TRBV3-2) with TRBJ2-2; possibly TRBD2 for D (6 bases). CDR1 and CDR2 from the germline V gene are LGHDT and YNNKEL (reference sequence). Trimming left V 3 bases short and J 2 bases short, with 19 bases between. The CDR3 is made up of 18 amino acids. In nucleotides, the CDR3 is TGTGCCAGCAGCCATAAGGGACTTTTCCAACTAAACACCGGGGAGCTGTTTTTT. It translates to CASSHKGLFQLNTGELFF.

The chain employs TRBV5-1 and TRBJ1-2, with a tentative D call TRBD1 (5 bases). Per the germline V gene, CDR1 is SGHRS and CDR2 is YFSETQ. This CDR3 region has 13 residues. The ends were cut back, 1 base at V and 7 bases at J, with 11 bases in the middle. The DNA for the CDR3 is TGCGCCAGCAGCTTGACGGGGGAAAGTGGCTACACCTTC. Translating gives CASSLTGESGYTF.

The rearrangement links TRBV30 to TRBJ1-4, with D possibly being TRBD1 (6 bases). The CDR3 covers 11 residues. From germline, CDR1 is GTSNPN and CDR2 SVGIG (reference sequence). V lost 5 bases to trimming and J lost 14 bases, with 15 bases between them. CDR3 loop: CAWGNKGDLFF. The CDR3 DNA reads TGTGCCTGGGGAAACAAGGGGGACCTGTTTTTT.

The rearrangement uses TRBV5-8 and TRBJ2-3, with D possibly TRBD2 on 6 matching bases. Germline CDR1 is SGHTS and CDR2 is YDEGEE. CDR3 size: 14 residues. Deletions cut 2 bases from V and 3 bases from J, with 10 bases between. The DNA for the CDR3 is TGTGCCAGCAGCTTTGGCAGCGGGACAGATACGCAGTATTTT. Amino acid sequence: CASSFGSGTDTQYF. The variable domain in full, completed from reference TRBV5-8 and TRBJ2-3, reads EAGVTQSPTHLIKTRGQQATLRCSPISGHTSVYWYQQALGLGLQFLLWYDEGEERNRGNFPPRFSGRQFPNYSSELNVNALELEDSALYLCASSFGSGTDTQYFGPGTRLTVL.